These 20 T cell receptor beta chains were sequenced from one sample in a study of blood T cell repertoires in COVID-19. The method was immunoSEQ multiplex PCR; TCRdb's version includes in-frame clones alone and lacks a portion of them. The sample gives roughly 670,000 clones, 85% to 90% of which show up once; over 0.2% is in the top ten. The sequenced sample consisted of peripheral blood. These receptors originate from a woman aged 18-35 years with acute or convalescent COVID-19.

This clone was observed once. Other DNA sequences in the same sample also yield this CDR3. The CDR3 reads CASSQRTANYGYTF. In DNA form, the CDR3 reads TGCGCCAGCAGCCAAAGGACAGCCAACTATGGCTACACCTTC. The chain carries TRBV4-3 and TRBJ1-2; the D gene is possibly TRBD1 (6 bases). Germline loops: CDR1 LGHNA, CDR2 YSLEER. Trimming shortened V by 2 bases and J by 2 bases, and 9 bases separated the two germline ends. The CDR3 length is 14 residues.

The J gene is TRBJ1-1, the V gene TRBV19; no definite D call. The CDR3 runs to 12 residues. The V and J ends lost 7 bases and 1 base respectively, with 7 bases between them. Per germline, CDR1 LNHDA and CDR2 SQIVND (reference sequence). The CDR3 reads CASIGGNTEAFF. The DNA of the CDR3 is TGTGCCAGTATTGGCGGGAACACTGAAGCTTTCTTT.

This clone is a singleton in its sample. This rearrangement joins TRBV6-2 or TRBV6-3 to TRBJ1-1, with 7 positions matching TRBD1. V shed 5 bases and J 5 bases; nucleotides not matched to a gene: 8. There are 14 residues in the CDR3. Germline V gene lookup returns CDR1 MNHEY and CDR2 SVGEGT. This CDR3 reads CASSGGQSGTEAFF. The CDR3 bases are TGTGCCAGCAGTGGGGGACAGTCGGGAACTGAAGCTTTCTTT.

The chain is built from TRBV5-1 and TRBJ1-3; 7 bases are a match to TRBD1. Germline loops: CDR1 SGHRS, CDR2 YFSETQ. The J segment lost 4 bases and the V segment lost 4 bases, leaving 8 bases of the junction unmatched. This CDR3 comprises 15 residues. The CDR3 is CASSATGARGNTIYF. The DNA of the CDR3 is TGCGCCAGCAGCGCTACAGGGGCAAGAGGAAACACCATATATTTT.

This sequence joins TRBV7-2 and TRBJ2-3; tentative D call: TRBD2 (6 bases). Trimming shortened V by 6 bases and J by 0 bases, and 13 bases separated the two germline ends. The germline CDR1 and CDR2 sequences are SGHTA and FQGNSA. This CDR3 has 15 amino acids. The CDR3 reads CASRLTSRSTDTQYF. In DNA form, the CDR3 reads TGTGCCAGCAGGCTTACTAGCAGAAGCACAGATACGCAGTATTTT.

The gene calls are TRBV7-8 and TRBJ1-2; 7 nucleotides agree with TRBD1. The CDR3 has 16 amino acids. CDR1 is SGHVS, CDR2 FQNEAQ, per germline. V lost 1 base, J lost 0 bases, and 5 bases stayed unmatched. DNA for the CDR3: TGTGCCAGCAGCTTAGGGGCGGGACAGCCTAACTATGGCTACACCTTC. It translates to CASSLGAGQPNYGYTF.

The chain joins TRBV7-2 to TRBJ1-2; 11 bases fit TRBD1. V lost 2 bases and J lost 3; bases outside the gene matches: 5. Per the germline V gene, CDR1 is SGHTA and CDR2 is FQGNSA. This CDR3 region has 16 residues. CDR3: CASSLPDRGLHYGYTF. CDR3 DNA sequence: TGTGCCAGCAGCTTACCGGACAGGGGGCTTCACTATGGCTACACCTTC.

This chain's CDR3 is CAWTSGGNTGELFF. The CDR3 DNA is TGTGCCTGGACTAGCGGGGGAAACACCGGGGAGCTGTTTTTT. The chain combines TRBV30 with TRBJ2-2; TRBD2 matches 10 bases. The CDR3 has 14 residues. The germline gives CDR1 GTSNPN, CDR2 SVGIG (reference sequence). With V trimmed by 4 bases and J by 2 bases, 1 base remained unmatched.

This rearrangement joins TRBV10-3 to TRBJ1-1; no definite D call. Germline V gene sequence: CDR1 ENHRY, CDR2 SYGVKD. Deletions cut 0 bases from V and 5 bases from J, with 19 bases between. CDR3 length: 17 amino acids. CDR3 amino acids: CAISESRAGRAGTEAFF. CDR3 bases: TGTGCCATCAGTGAGTCGAGAGCTGGGAGGGCTGGGACTGAAGCTTTCTTT.

This clone turned up a few times. In nucleotides, the CDR3 is TGCGCCAGCAGCTTGGTGGTCTCTGGGGACAGGTCTAACTATGGCTACACCTTC. Translating gives CASSLVVSGDRSNYGYTF. The gene calls are TRBV5-1 and TRBJ1-2, with 8 bases matching TRBD1. The germline V gene encodes CDR1 SGHRS and CDR2 YFSETQ. The CDR3 runs 18 residues. Trimming cost V 0 bases and J 0 bases; bases outside gene matches: 10. Variable domain in full (rest from reference TRBV5-1 and TRBJ1-2): KAGVTQTPRYLIKTRGQQVTLSCSPISGHRSVSWYQQTPGQGLQFLFEYFSETQRNKGNFPGRFSGRQFSNSRSEMNVSTLELGDSALYLCASSLVVSGDRSNYGYTFGSGTRLTVV.

The chain joins TRBV9 to TRBJ2-3; possibly TRBD2 for D (6 bases). This CDR3 has 16 amino acids. V shed 0 bases and J shed 0 bases, with 11 bases lying between them. Germline V gene sequence: CDR1 SGDLS, CDR2 YYNGEE. CDR3 bases: TGTGCCAGCAGCGTAGGGCGGGGAGCCAGCACAGATACGCAGTATTTT. Translating it yields CASSVGRGASTDTQYF.

This clone is a singleton in its sample. Other DNA sequences in the sample encode the same CDR3. This sequence joins TRBV29-1 and TRBJ1-5; tentatively, D is TRBD1 (6 bases). Germline CDR1 reads SQVTM; CDR2 reads ANQGSEA. The length of the CDR3 is 13 residues. Trimming pared 6 bases from V and 2 bases from J, leaving 11 bases between. The CDR3 loop reads CSVGGGGNQPQHF. CDR3 in DNA: TGCAGCGTAGGGGGGGGCGGCAATCAGCCCCAGCATTTT.

The rearrangement links TRBV5-4 to TRBJ1-2; TRBD1 aligns across 7 bases. Germline V gene data show CDR1 as SGHNT and CDR2 as YYREEE (reference sequence). The CDR3 covers 13 residues. The junction had 4 bases not matched to a gene; V was cut back by 2 bases and J by 6 bases. CDR3 residues: CASSFRGGDGYTF. CDR3 DNA: TGTGCCAGCAGCTTCCGAGGGGGCGATGGCTACACCTTC.

The rearrangement joins TRBV12-3 or TRBV12-4 to TRBJ1-2; 9 bases fit TRBD1. The CDR3 covers 13 residues. The ends lost 6 bases at V and 1 base at J; junction bases unmatched: 0. CDR3 amino acids: CASRGQGNYGYTF. The CDR3 DNA reads as TGTGCCAGCAGGGGACAGGGTAACTATGGCTACACCTTC.

The chain links TRBV12-5 to TRBJ2-3; the match to TRBD2 covers 12 bases. The germline gives CDR1 LGHNT, CDR2 FRNRAP. With 1 base clipped from V and 4 bases from J, the junction kept 6 bases outside the gene matches. CDR3 length: 17 amino acids. In DNA, the CDR3 is TGTGCTAGTGGTTTGGGCCTAGCGGGGGGGCCCGCAGATACGCAGTATTTT. This sequence encodes CASGLGLAGGPADTQYF.

The genes are TRBV7-9 and TRBJ1-3; D is ambiguous. Trimming removed 5 bases at V and 4 bases at J, with 9 bases between. Germline CDR1 is SEHNR and CDR2 is FQNEAQ (reference sequence). The CDR3 is made up of 13 amino acids. As DNA, the CDR3 is TGTGCCAGCAGCCGGGGATTCGGAAACACCATATATTTT. Its translation is CASSRGFGNTIYF.

The chain employs TRBV7-6 and TRBJ1-4; no clear D. Germline assignment: CDR1 SGHVS and CDR2 FNYEAQ. The CDR3 contains 15 residues. V was shortened by 1 base and J by 0 bases, with 6 bases between the two germline ends. CDR3 nucleotide sequence: TGTGCCAGCAGCTTAGGAGCGGCAACTAATGAAAAACTGTTTTTT. The encoded protein is CASSLGAATNEKLFF.

V is TRBV5-1 and J is TRBJ2-1, with 11 bases lining up with TRBD2. The CDR3 loop spans 18 amino acids. CDR1 and CDR2 from the germline V gene are SGHRS and YFSETQ. V dropped 8 bases and J dropped 4; count of bases not matched to a gene: 17. The CDR3 DNA is TGCGCCAGTCGCCCGGGTCTAGCGGGGGGTGCGGGGTACAATGAGCAGTTCTTC. As protein: CASRPGLAGGAGYNEQFF.

The V gene is TRBV9, the J gene TRBJ2-7; 8 bases map to TRBD1. The germline gives CDR1 SGDLS, CDR2 YYNGEE. The CDR3 is 14 amino acids. Germline trimming cut 2 bases from V and 5 bases from J; bases unmatched to any gene: 6. CDR3 coding DNA: TGTGCCAGCAGCGTGCAGGGGGCAAGCCACGAGCAGTACTTC. Translating gives CASSVQGASHEQYF.

The V call is TRBV5-1, the J call TRBJ1-1, with D possibly TRBD1 on 6 matching bases. CDR3 length: 15 residues. V lost 0 bases, J lost 3 bases, and 12 bases lay in between. Germline loops: CDR1 SGHRS, CDR2 YFSETQ. CDR3 sequence (DNA): TGCGCCAGCAGCTTGGATTCCCGACAGGACACTGAAGCTTTCTTT. It translates to CASSLDSRQDTEAFF.